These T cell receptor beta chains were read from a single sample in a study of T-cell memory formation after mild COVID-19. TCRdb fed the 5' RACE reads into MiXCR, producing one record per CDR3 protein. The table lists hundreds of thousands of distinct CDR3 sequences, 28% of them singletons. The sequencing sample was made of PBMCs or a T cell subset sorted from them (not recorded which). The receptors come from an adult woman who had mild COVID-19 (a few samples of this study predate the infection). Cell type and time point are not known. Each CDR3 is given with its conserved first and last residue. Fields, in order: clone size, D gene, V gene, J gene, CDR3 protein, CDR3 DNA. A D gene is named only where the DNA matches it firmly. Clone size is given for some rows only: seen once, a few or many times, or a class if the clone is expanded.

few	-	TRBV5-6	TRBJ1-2	CASSLGREGPDSNYGYTF	TGTGCCAGCAGCTTGGGCCGGGAGGGTCCCGATTCTAACTATGGCTACACCTTC
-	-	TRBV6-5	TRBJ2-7	CASRRTFTGPSSYEQYF	TGTGCCAGCAGGCGCACGTTTACAGGGCCGAGCTCCTACGAGCAGTACTTC
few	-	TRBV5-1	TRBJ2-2	CASRQVTGPGPGELFF	TGCGCCAGCAGGCAAGTTACAGGGCCGGGTCCCGGGGAGCTGTTTTTT
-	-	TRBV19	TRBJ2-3	CASRLKGTDTQYF	TGTGCCTCGCGACTCAAAGGCACAGATACGCAGTATTTT
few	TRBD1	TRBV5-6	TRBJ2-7	CASSPGTGGRNEQYF	TGTGCCAGCAGCCCTGGGACAGGGGGACGGAACGAGCAGTACTTC
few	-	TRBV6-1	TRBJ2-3	CASSEVPTSTDTQYF	TGTGCCAGCAGTGAGGTCCCGACAAGCACAGATACGCAGTATTTT
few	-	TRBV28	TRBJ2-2	CASSVRTGELFF	TGTGCCAGCAGCGTAAGAACCGGGGAGCTGTTTTTT
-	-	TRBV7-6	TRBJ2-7	CASEGLTRGEQYF	TGTGCCAGCGAAGGGCTTACCCGCGGGGAGCAGTACTTC
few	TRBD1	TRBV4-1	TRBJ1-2	CASSQEPGQGHGGYTF	TGCGCCAGCAGCCAAGAACCGGGACAGGGTCATGGTGGCTACACCTTC
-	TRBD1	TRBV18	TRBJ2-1	CASSPQGQGSNEQFF	TGTGCCAGCTCACCGCAGGGACAGGGTAGTAATGAGCAGTTCTTC
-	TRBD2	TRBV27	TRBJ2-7	CASRDLLAGIAYEQYF	TGTGCCAGCAGGGACTTACTAGCGGGAATAGCCTACGAGCAGTACTTC
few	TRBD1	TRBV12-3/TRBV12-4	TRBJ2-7	CASSLGPGQANF	TGTGCCAGCAGTTTAGGCCCGGGACAGGCTAATTTC
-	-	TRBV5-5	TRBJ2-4	CASSLEAGAAKNIQYF	TGTGCCAGCAGCTTGGAGGCAGGGGCAGCCAAAAACATTCAGTACTTC
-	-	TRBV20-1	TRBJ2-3	CSAQSWRALTDVYTDTQYF	TGCAGTGCTCAGAGTTGGAGGGCCCTCACGGATGTATACACAGATACGCAGTATTTT
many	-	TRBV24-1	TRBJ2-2	CATSDHHREPGELFF	TGTGCCACCAGTGATCATCACAGGGAACCCGGGGAGCTGTTTTTT
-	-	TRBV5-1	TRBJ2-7	CASSFSWQGTPYEQYF	TGCGCCAGCAGCTTTTCCTGGCAGGGTACCCCCTACGAGCAGTACTTC
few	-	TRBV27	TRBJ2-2	CASLLGSPGTGELFF	TGTGCCAGCCTATTGGGGAGTCCCGGGACCGGGGAGCTGTTTTTT
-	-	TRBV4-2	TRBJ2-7	CASSQELVSYEQYF	TGTGCCAGCAGCCAAGAGCTGGTCTCCTACGAGCAGTACTTC
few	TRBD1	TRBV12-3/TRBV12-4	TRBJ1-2	CASSGGQAYGYTF	TGTGCCAGCAGCGGTGGACAGGCCTATGGCTACACCTTC
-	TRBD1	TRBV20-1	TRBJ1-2	CSARLDPGQGYGYTF	TGCAGTGCTAGATTAGATCCGGGACAGGGCTATGGCTACACCTTC
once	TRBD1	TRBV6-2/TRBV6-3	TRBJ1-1	CATLVGQSYSEAFF	TGTGCCACCCTTGTGGGACAGAGTTATTCTGAAGCTTTCTTT
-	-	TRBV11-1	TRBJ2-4	CASSLGQIQYF	TGTGCCAGCAGCTTAGGACAGATTCAGTACTTC
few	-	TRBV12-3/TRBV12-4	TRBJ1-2	CASSLSSRRDYGYTF	TGTGCCAGCAGTTTAAGCTCGCGACGGGACTATGGCTACACCTTC
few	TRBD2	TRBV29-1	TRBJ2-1	CSVEGLGLADNEQFF	TGCAGCGTTGAGGGTCTAGGACTAGCGGACAATGAGCAGTTCTTC
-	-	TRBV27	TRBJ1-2	CASSSYTGRGGYTF	TGTGCCAGCAGTTCGTATACAGGTCGGGGTGGCTACACCTTC
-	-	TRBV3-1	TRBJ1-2	CASSQRAGEGYGYTF	TGTGCCAGCAGCCAACGGGCCGGGGAAGGCTATGGCTACACCTTC
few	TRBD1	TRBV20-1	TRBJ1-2	CSAPPVPGQGLEGYTF	TGCAGTGCTCCCCCCGTCCCGGGACAGGGATTGGAGGGCTACACCTTC
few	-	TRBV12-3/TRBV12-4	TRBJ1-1	CASRPPGRLNTEAFF	TGTGCCAGCAGGCCTCCGGGACGGCTGAACACTGAAGCTTTCTTT
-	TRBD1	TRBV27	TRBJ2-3	CASRGPGQALSTQYF	TGTGCCAGCAGAGGACCGGGACAGGCTCTTTCTACGCAGTATTTT
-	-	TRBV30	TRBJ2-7	CAWSGGGSSYEQYF	TGTGCCTGGAGTGGGGGTGGCAGCTCCTACGAGCAGTACTTC
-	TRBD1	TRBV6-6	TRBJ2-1	CASWGQGVRNEQFF	TGTGCCAGCTGGGGACAGGGGGTGCGCAATGAGCAGTTCTTC
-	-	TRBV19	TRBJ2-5	CASSIFGQQETQYF	TGTGCCAGTAGTATCTTCGGACAGCAAGAGACCCAGTACTTC
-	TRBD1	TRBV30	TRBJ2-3	CAWSADRMETDTQYF	TGTGCCTGGAGTGCGGACAGGATGGAAACAGATACGCAGTATTTT
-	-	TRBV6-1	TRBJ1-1	CASSEYRARTEAFF	TGTGCCAGCAGTGAGTACAGGGCGAGGACTGAAGCTTTCTTT
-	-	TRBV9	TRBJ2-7	CASSVEGPSYEQYF	TGTGCCAGCAGCGTAGAGGGGCCCTCCTACGAGCAGTACTTC
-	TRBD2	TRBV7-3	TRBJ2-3	CASSWQTSGSPDTQYF	TGTGCCAGCAGCTGGCAGACTAGCGGGAGTCCAGATACGCAGTATTTT
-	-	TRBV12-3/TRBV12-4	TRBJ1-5	CASSFVQGNNQPQHF	TGTGCCAGCAGTTTCGTACAGGGTAACAATCAGCCCCAGCATTTT
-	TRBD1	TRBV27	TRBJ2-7	CASSLLSGTADYEQYF	TGTGCCAGCAGTCTCTTGTCCGGGACAGCAGACTACGAGCAGTACTTC
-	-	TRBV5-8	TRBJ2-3	CASVHRVRGSTDTQYF	TGTGCCAGCGTACACAGGGTAAGGGGTAGCACAGATACGCAGTATTTT
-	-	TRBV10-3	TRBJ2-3	CAISESIDTQYF	TGTGCCATCAGTGAGTCTATAGATACGCAGTATTTT
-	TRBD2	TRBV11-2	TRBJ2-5	CASSLELAVGVETQYF	TGTGCCAGCAGCTTAGAGCTAGCGGTCGGAGTGGAGACCCAGTACTTC
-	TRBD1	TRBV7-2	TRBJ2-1	CASSYRGPLDPEQFF	TGTGCCAGCAGCTACAGGGGGCCCCTTGATCCTGAGCAGTTCTTC
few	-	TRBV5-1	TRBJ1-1	CASSSSENTEAFF	TGCGCCAGCAGCTCCTCGGAAAACACTGAAGCTTTCTTT
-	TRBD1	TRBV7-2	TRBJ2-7	CASSSTPGQGSYEQYF	TGTGCCAGCAGCTCGACTCCGGGACAGGGGTCCTACGAGCAGTACTTC
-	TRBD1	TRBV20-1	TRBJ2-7	CSATPGQGYEQYF	TGCAGTGCAACGCCGGGACAGGGCTACGAGCAGTACTTC
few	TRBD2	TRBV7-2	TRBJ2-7	CASSLTSVAYEQYF	TGTGCCAGCAGCTTAACTAGCGTTGCCTACGAGCAGTACTTC
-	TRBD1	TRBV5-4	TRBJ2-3	CASGGQGGADTQYF	TGTGCCAGCGGGGGACAGGGCGGCGCAGATACGCAGTATTTT
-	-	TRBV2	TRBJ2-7	CASGRDAVKQYF	TGTGCCAGCGGTCGGGACGCGGTAAAACAGTACTTC
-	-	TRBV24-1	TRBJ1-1	CATRPWGGDTEAFF	TGTGCCACCAGACCCTGGGGAGGGGACACTGAAGCTTTCTTT
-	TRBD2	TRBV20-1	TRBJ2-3	CSARIAGLDTQYF	TGCAGTGCTAGAATAGCGGGATTAGATACGCAGTATTTT
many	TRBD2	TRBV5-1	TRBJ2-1	CASSNGLAGVGYNEQFF	TGCGCCAGCAGCAACGGACTAGCGGGAGTAGGTTACAATGAGCAGTTCTTC
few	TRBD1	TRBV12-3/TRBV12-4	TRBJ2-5	CASSATGELETQYF	TGTGCCAGCAGTGCGACAGGGGAGTTAGAGACCCAGTACTTC
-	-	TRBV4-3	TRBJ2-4	CASSRIGQKNIQYF	TGCGCCAGCAGCCGTATCGGACAGAAAAACATTCAGTACTTC